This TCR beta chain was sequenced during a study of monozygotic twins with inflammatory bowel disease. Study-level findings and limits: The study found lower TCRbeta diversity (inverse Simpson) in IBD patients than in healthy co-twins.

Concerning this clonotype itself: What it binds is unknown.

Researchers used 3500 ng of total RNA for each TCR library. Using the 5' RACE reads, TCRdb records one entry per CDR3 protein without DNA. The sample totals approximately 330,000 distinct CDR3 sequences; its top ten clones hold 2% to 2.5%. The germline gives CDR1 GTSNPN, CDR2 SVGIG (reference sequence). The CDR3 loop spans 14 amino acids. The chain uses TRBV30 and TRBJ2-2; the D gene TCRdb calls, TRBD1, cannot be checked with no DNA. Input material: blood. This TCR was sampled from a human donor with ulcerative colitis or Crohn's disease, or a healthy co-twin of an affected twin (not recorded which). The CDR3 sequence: CACRDRANTGELFF.